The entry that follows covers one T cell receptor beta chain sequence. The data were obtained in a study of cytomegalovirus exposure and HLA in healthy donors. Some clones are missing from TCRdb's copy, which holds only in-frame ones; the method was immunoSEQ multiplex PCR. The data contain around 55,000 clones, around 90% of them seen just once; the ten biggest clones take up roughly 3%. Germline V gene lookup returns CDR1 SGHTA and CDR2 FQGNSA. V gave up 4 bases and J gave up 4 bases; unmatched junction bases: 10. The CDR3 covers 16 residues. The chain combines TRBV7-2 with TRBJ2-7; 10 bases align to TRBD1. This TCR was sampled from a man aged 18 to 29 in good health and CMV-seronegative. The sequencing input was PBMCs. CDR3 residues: CASSSIPGQGLYEQYF. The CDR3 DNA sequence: TGTGCCAGCAGCTCCATACCGGGACAGGGGTTGTACGAGCAGTACTTC.